This is a list of T cell receptor beta chains from one sample in a study of blood T cell repertoires in COVID-19. The assay was immunoSEQ multiplex PCR, and TCRdb's table has in-frame clones only and misses some. The data hold 650,000 to 800,000 clones, with more than 80% observed a single time. Sequencing was performed on peripheral blood. These receptors were taken from a woman younger than 30 with acute or convalescent COVID-19. The CDR3 runs from the conserved cysteine through the conserved F or W. The order of the fields is J gene, V gene, D gene, CDR3 protein. The D gene is left open where the match is weak.

j_gene: TRBJ1-2; v_gene: TRBV9; d_gene: TRBD1; CDR3aa: CASSVGTGVNYGYTF
j_gene: TRBJ2-7; v_gene: TRBV6-6; d_gene: TRBD1; CDR3aa: CASIPSDRGGSYEQYF
j_gene: TRBJ1-2; v_gene: TRBV9; d_gene: NA; CDR3aa: CASSGGQSHYGYTF
j_gene: TRBJ1-1; v_gene: TRBV12-3/TRBV12-4; d_gene: NA; CDR3aa: CASRPARDTEAFF
j_gene: TRBJ2-5; v_gene: TRBV6-1; d_gene: TRBD1; CDR3aa: CASSENFAGGVGSETQYF
j_gene: TRBJ2-3; v_gene: TRBV7-9; d_gene: TRBD1; CDR3aa: CASSSDRGVDTQYF
j_gene: TRBJ1-4; v_gene: TRBV19; d_gene: NA; CDR3aa: CASSMRGRVEGEKLFF
j_gene: TRBJ1-1; v_gene: TRBV11-2; d_gene: NA; CDR3aa: CASSLISIGQTRNTEAFF
j_gene: TRBJ2-7; v_gene: TRBV25-1; d_gene: TRBD1; CDR3aa: CASRTGYEQYF
j_gene: TRBJ1-6; v_gene: TRBV5-1; d_gene: TRBD1; CDR3aa: CASSHTDRGYNSPLHF
j_gene: TRBJ2-7; v_gene: TRBV7-4; d_gene: NA; CDR3aa: CASRDTPDYYEQYF
j_gene: TRBJ2-1; v_gene: TRBV5-5; d_gene: TRBD1; CDR3aa: CASSFGQGVYNEQFF
j_gene: TRBJ1-4; v_gene: TRBV4-1; d_gene: TRBD1; CDR3aa: CASRSGTGRDEKLFF
j_gene: TRBJ1-1; v_gene: TRBV6-5; d_gene: NA; CDR3aa: CASSYKFARGSTEAFF
j_gene: TRBJ2-3; v_gene: TRBV18; d_gene: NA; CDR3aa: CASSTTGITDTQYF
j_gene: TRBJ2-7; v_gene: TRBV12-3/TRBV12-4; d_gene: NA; CDR3aa: CASRSRFDEQYF
j_gene: TRBJ2-5; v_gene: TRBV12-3/TRBV12-4; d_gene: NA; CDR3aa: CASSLDPEETQYF
j_gene: TRBJ1-5; v_gene: TRBV27; d_gene: NA; CDR3aa: CASSLSRNSNQPQHF
j_gene: TRBJ1-2; v_gene: TRBV28; d_gene: TRBD1; CDR3aa: CASRSRTGNGYTF
j_gene: TRBJ2-7; v_gene: TRBV12-3/TRBV12-4; d_gene: NA; CDR3aa: CASSLGGAEQYF
j_gene: TRBJ2-3; v_gene: TRBV4-3; d_gene: TRBD2; CDR3aa: CASSQWLAGGTDTQYF
j_gene: TRBJ2-2; v_gene: TRBV29-1; d_gene: TRBD1; CDR3aa: CSVDRGRTGELFF
j_gene: TRBJ2-3; v_gene: TRBV6-2/TRBV6-3; d_gene: TRBD2; CDR3aa: CASSYGGLAGASGSTDTQYF
j_gene: TRBJ2-3; v_gene: TRBV18; d_gene: TRBD2; CDR3aa: CASSPGLPYTDTQYF
j_gene: TRBJ1-2; v_gene: TRBV6-5; d_gene: TRBD1; CDR3aa: CASSYISGGYGYTF
j_gene: TRBJ2-1; v_gene: TRBV18; d_gene: NA; CDR3aa: CASSPPVGSPTGNEQFF
j_gene: TRBJ2-7; v_gene: TRBV2; d_gene: NA; CDR3aa: CASSFGDRSAYEQYF
j_gene: TRBJ1-1; v_gene: TRBV30; d_gene: NA; CDR3aa: CAWSGKERGMNTEAFF
j_gene: TRBJ1-2; v_gene: TRBV20-1; d_gene: NA; CDR3aa: CSANRGRGYTF
j_gene: TRBJ2-7; v_gene: TRBV14; d_gene: TRBD2; CDR3aa: CASSPTSGGRYRYEQYF
j_gene: TRBJ1-5; v_gene: TRBV6-6; d_gene: NA; CDR3aa: CASSYGQGIGILPQHF
j_gene: TRBJ1-3; v_gene: TRBV5-6; d_gene: NA; CDR3aa: CASRPWSSGNTIYF
j_gene: TRBJ1-2; v_gene: TRBV9; d_gene: TRBD1; CDR3aa: CASSPQGGYYGYTF
j_gene: TRBJ2-1; v_gene: TRBV10-3; d_gene: TRBD1; CDR3aa: CAISPGGPRQNEQFF
j_gene: TRBJ2-3; v_gene: TRBV18; d_gene: TRBD2; CDR3aa: CASSPLALQTSGGSTDTQYF
j_gene: TRBJ1-1; v_gene: TRBV24-1; d_gene: NA; CDR3aa: CATSDGSRGWNTEAFF
j_gene: TRBJ1-4; v_gene: TRBV4-3; d_gene: NA; CDR3aa: CASSPPANEKLFF
j_gene: TRBJ1-4; v_gene: TRBV9; d_gene: NA; CDR3aa: CASSADSGGEKLFF
j_gene: TRBJ2-3; v_gene: TRBV10-3; d_gene: TRBD2; CDR3aa: CAISEGLVKADTQYF
j_gene: TRBJ2-7; v_gene: TRBV2; d_gene: TRBD1; CDR3aa: CASSYGTGTLYEQYF
j_gene: TRBJ2-1; v_gene: TRBV7-3; d_gene: TRBD1; CDR3aa: CASSLGQGDWDEQFF
j_gene: TRBJ1-2; v_gene: TRBV11-2; d_gene: NA; CDR3aa: CASSLSRVSGAYGYTF
j_gene: TRBJ1-1; v_gene: TRBV6-5; d_gene: NA; CDR3aa: CASSTVTGNIAFF
j_gene: TRBJ1-6; v_gene: TRBV5-5; d_gene: NA; CDR3aa: CASSGSSLSSYNSPLHF
j_gene: TRBJ2-1; v_gene: TRBV6-2/TRBV6-3; d_gene: TRBD2; CDR3aa: CASSYPGTSGESSYNEQFF
j_gene: TRBJ1-2; v_gene: TRBV12-5; d_gene: NA; CDR3aa: CASGLATGGYTF
j_gene: TRBJ1-2; v_gene: TRBV6-1; d_gene: TRBD1; CDR3aa: CASSDRDRNGYTF
j_gene: TRBJ2-7; v_gene: TRBV5-5; d_gene: NA; CDR3aa: CASTLGGSPYEQYF
j_gene: TRBJ1-2; v_gene: TRBV7-3; d_gene: TRBD1; CDR3aa: CASSSRTGEGYTF
j_gene: TRBJ1-4; v_gene: TRBV27; d_gene: TRBD1; CDR3aa: CASSQDRVGVNEKLFF
j_gene: TRBJ2-7; v_gene: TRBV4-1; d_gene: TRBD1; CDR3aa: CASSHPPGRGGAQDEQYF
j_gene: TRBJ2-2; v_gene: TRBV2; d_gene: NA; CDR3aa: CASSEALRSAGELFF
j_gene: TRBJ2-1; v_gene: TRBV9; d_gene: NA; CDR3aa: CASSSRQVDEQFF
j_gene: TRBJ1-1; v_gene: TRBV19; d_gene: TRBD1; CDR3aa: CASSASQGRGEAFF
j_gene: TRBJ1-2; v_gene: TRBV5-1; d_gene: TRBD1; CDR3aa: CASSSTRQGLINYGYTF
j_gene: TRBJ1-5; v_gene: TRBV5-1; d_gene: NA; CDR3aa: CASSLDGAGIQPQHF
j_gene: TRBJ2-7; v_gene: TRBV19; d_gene: TRBD2; CDR3aa: CASSTSGGSNEQYF
j_gene: TRBJ1-1; v_gene: TRBV5-1; d_gene: NA; CDR3aa: CASSGGIGNTEAFF